One sample yielded the 24 T cell receptor beta chains listed below, sequenced in a study of Tregs in tolerant kidney transplant recipients. TCRdb's table, derived via immunoSEQ multiplex PCR, lists solely in-frame clones and lacks some. This table holds approximately 67,000 clones, about nine tenths found once. The starting material was CD8+ T cells from blood, obtained before the transplant. The receptors stem from a human donor who received a combined kidney and bone marrow transplant.

The CDR3 DNA sequence: TGTGCCAGCAGCCAAGTGGGCCCGGACGAGCAGTACTTC. Encoded protein: CASSQVGPDEQYF. The gene calls are TRBV14 and TRBJ2-7; D is unresolved. Germline loops: CDR1 SGHDN, CDR2 FVKESK. The length of the CDR3 is 13 residues. Trimming cost V 1 base and J 5 bases, with 9 bases left between them. The full variable domain, its missing parts supplied by reference TRBV14 and TRBJ2-7, is EAGVTQFPSHSVIEKGQTVTLRCDPISGHDNLYWYRRVMGKEIKFLLHFVKESKQDESGMPNNRFLAERTGGTYSTLKVQPAELEDSGVYFCASSQVGPDEQYFGPGTRLTVT.

The chain joins TRBV13 to TRBJ1-4; TRBD1 matches 10 bases. There are 15 residues in the CDR3. Germline CDR1 is PRHDT and CDR2 is FYEKMQ (reference sequence). With V trimmed by 5 bases and J by 7 bases, 7 bases remained unmatched. CDR3 in DNA: TGTGCCAGCAGCGACCGACAGGGGGCGGTTGAAAAACTGTTTTTT. It specifies CASSDRQGAVEKLFF.

V gene TRBV30 combines with J gene TRBJ2-7, with a tentative D call TRBD1 (5 bases). V gave up 3 bases and J gave up 4 bases, with 10 bases separating them. Germline V CDR1 and CDR2: GTSNPN, SVGIG (reference sequence). This CDR3 is 12 amino acids long. Here the CDR3 DNA reads TGTGCCTGGAGCCAGGGTCGGTACGAGCAGTACTTC. This codes for CAWSQGRYEQYF.

The chain joins TRBV25-1 to TRBJ2-7; D is uncertain. The CDR3 is 13 amino acids. The V end was cut by 1 base, the J end by 3 bases, with 7 bases between. Germline loops: CDR1 MGHDK, CDR2 SYGVNS. Written as DNA, the CDR3 is TGTGCCAGCAGTGAATCAGGATACTACGAGCAGTACTTC. Amino acid sequence: CASSESGYYEQYF.

The count of this clone is one. The V call is TRBV7-9, the J call TRBJ2-1; 12 nucleotides match TRBD2. This CDR3 contains 15 residues. CDR1 SEHNR and CDR2 FQNEAQ come from the germline V gene (reference sequence). The trim removed 4 bases at V and 10 bases at J, leaving 8 bases unmatched. The CDR3 loop reads CASSSGLAGNREQFF. CDR3 bases: TGTGCCAGCAGCTCAGGACTAGCGGGGAATCGAGAGCAGTTCTTC.

V usage is TRBV5-6 and J usage is TRBJ2-5; possible D gene TRBD2, 5 bases. The CDR3 is 11 residues long. The ends were cut back, 4 bases at V and 7 bases at J, with 8 bases in the middle. Per germline, CDR1 SGHDT and CDR2 YYEEEE. The CDR3: CASSHAGTQYF. CDR3 DNA sequence: TGTGCCAGCAGCCACGCGGGGACCCAGTACTTC. The entire variable domain, with the rest obtained from reference TRBV5-6 and TRBJ2-5, is as follows: DAGVTQSPTHLIKTRGQQVTLRCSPKSGHDTVSWYQQALGQGPQFIFQYYEEEERQRGNFPDRFSGHQFPNYSSELNVNALLLGDSALYLCASSHAGTQYFGPGTRLLVL.

This clone came up once. CDR3 amino acids: CATSRDIGTEESGANVLTF. The CDR3 coding sequence is TGTGCCACCAGCAGAGATATTGGGACAGAAGAGTCTGGGGCCAACGTCCTGACTTTC. This rearrangement joins TRBV15 to TRBJ2-6, with 7 nucleotides matching TRBD1. The germline V gene encodes CDR1 LNHNV and CDR2 YYDKDF (reference sequence). CDR3 length: 19 amino acids. V trimming: 0 bases; J trimming: 1 base; junction bases outside the gene matches: 9. The variable domain in full, with the rest retrieved from reference TRBV15 and TRBJ2-6, is DAMVIQNPRYQVTQFGKPVTLSCSQTLNHNVMYWYQQKSSQAPKLLFHYYDKDFNNEADTPDNFQSRRPNTSFCFLDIRSPGLGDTAMYLCATSRDIGTEESGANVLTFGAGSRLTVL.

The CDR3 spells CASSLGRGLAGSTDTQYF. The CDR3 nucleotides read TGTGCCAGCAGTTTAGGCAGGGGTCTAGCGGGGAGCACAGATACGCAGTATTTT. This chain connects TRBV28 to TRBJ2-3; the match to TRBD2 covers 9 bases. From germline, CDR1 is MDHEN and CDR2 SYDVKM. The CDR3 is 18 amino acids. Trimming cost V 2 bases and J 0 bases; bases outside gene matches: 9.

This chain joins TRBV6-6 and TRBJ2-5; no clear D gene. TRBJ2-7 matches the DNA end more closely, so the J call is doubtful. From germline, CDR1 is MNHNY and CDR2 SVGAGI (reference sequence). This CDR3 region has 10 residues. This CDR3 is CATGSYEQYF. CDR3 nucleotides: TGTGCGACTGGCTCCTACGAGCAGTACTTC.

This chain connects TRBV11-3 to TRBJ2-1, with TRBD2 matching 9 bases. V was pared by 5 bases and J by 4 bases, with 6 bases of the junction left unmatched. CDR1 is SGHNT, CDR2 YENEEA, per germline. The CDR3 runs 15 residues. The CDR3 DNA follows: TGTGCCAGCAGCCCGCTAGCGGGAAAGTACAATGAGCAGTTCTTC. Its translation: CASSPLAGKYNEQFF.

The gene calls are TRBV6-1 and TRBJ2-3, with 12 nucleotides matching TRBD1. The germline CDR1 and CDR2 sequences are MNHNS and SASEGT. The CDR3 loop spans 18 amino acids. With 3 bases clipped from V and 2 bases from J, the junction kept 9 bases outside the gene matches. The CDR3 sequence: CASSDSPGQGAVTDTQYF. The CDR3 DNA reads as TGTGCCAGCAGTGATAGCCCGGGACAGGGGGCTGTCACAGATACGCAGTATTTT.

This clone showed up just once. V usage is TRBV9 and J usage is TRBJ2-7, with 8 bases lining up with TRBD2. V lost 4 bases and J lost 4; bases outside the gene matches: 10. This CDR3 is built from 15 residues. Germline CDR1 SGDLS, CDR2 YYNGEE. CDR3: CASSKGPGGIYEQYF. The CDR3 nucleotides read TGTGCCAGCAGCAAGGGGCCGGGGGGGATATACGAGCAGTACTTC.

Written as DNA, the CDR3 is TGTGCCAGCAGCGTCGGACAGGGAGGACTAGAGACCCAGTACTTC. This encodes CASSVGQGGLETQYF. The chain recombines TRBV9 with TRBJ2-5; 8 nucleotides agree with TRBD1. Germline V gene data show CDR1 as SGDLS and CDR2 as YYNGEE. The CDR3 has 15 residues. The V and J ends lost 2 bases and 4 bases, in that order; junction bases with no gene match: 7.

This chain connects TRBV7-9 to TRBJ1-1; D perhaps matches TRBD1 (5 bases). V shed 5 bases and J shed 1 base, with 11 bases lying between them. The V gene's germline CDR1 is SEHNR and CDR2 FQNEAQ (reference sequence). The CDR3 runs to 14 residues. The CDR3 loop reads CASSADIANTEAFF. In nucleotides, the CDR3 is TGTGCCAGCAGCGCGGACATCGCGAACACTGAAGCTTTCTTT.

The V call is TRBV4-1, the J call TRBJ2-2, with D perhaps TRBD1 (5 bases). V was shortened by 10 bases and J by 4 bases, with 16 bases between the two germline ends. CDR3 length: 14 residues. Germline V lookup: CDR1 MGHRA, CDR2 YSYEKL. CDR3 sequence reads: CATQKDRTTGELFF. The CDR3 nucleotides are TGCGCCACACAAAAAGACAGAACCACCGGGGAGCTGTTTTTT.

In regard to this clone: Other DNA variants within this sample encode the same CDR3. The chain uses TRBV4-1 and TRBJ1-6, with D maybe TRBD1 (6 bases). Trimming left V 0 bases short and J 10 bases short, with 22 bases between. This CDR3 has 18 residues. Germline assignment: CDR1 MGHRA and CDR2 YSYEKL. CDR3 region: CASSQERGSGTKNSPLHF. Written as DNA, the CDR3 is TGCGCCAGCAGCCAAGAAAGAGGGTCCGGGACAAAAAACTCACCCCTCCACTTT.

The CDR3 sequence: CASSSLAGGLTNEQFF. The CDR3 nucleotides are TGTGCCAGCAGCTCCCTAGCGGGGGGACTTACGAATGAGCAGTTCTTC. The rearrangement links TRBV7-6 to TRBJ2-1, with 11 bases aligning to TRBD2. Trimming at V came to 4 bases and at J to 7 bases, leaving 9 bases not matched to a gene. The CDR3 has 16 residues. Germline assignment: CDR1 SGHVS and CDR2 FNYEAQ.

This sequence joins TRBV4-3 and TRBJ1-4; unclear D gene. CDR1 is LGHNA, CDR2 YSLEER, per germline. Trimming removed 0 bases at V and 2 bases at J, with 10 bases between. This CDR3 comprises 16 residues. CDR3 coding DNA: TGCGCCAGCAGCCAAGATGAAATCGGGACTAATGAAAAACTGTTTTTT. As protein: CASSQDEIGTNEKLFF.

This clone was observed a single time. The rearrangement joins TRBV7-9 to TRBJ2-4; D perhaps matches TRBD2 (7 bases). Germline values: CDR1 SEHNR, CDR2 FQNEAQ (reference sequence). V lost 6 bases and J 4 bases, leaving 22 bases between the germline ends. The CDR3 sequence is 17 residues long. In DNA, the CDR3 is TGTGCCAGCAGTCCTCGGGGGGCGGGCTACCCTAAAAACATTCAGTACTTC. This translates into CASSPRGAGYPKNIQYF.

The rearrangement links TRBV9 to TRBJ2-5, with 9 bases matching TRBD1. Losses at the gene ends were 3 bases for V and 4 bases for J; bases not matched to a gene: 7. Germline values: CDR1 SGDLS, CDR2 YYNGEE. This CDR3 comprises 15 residues. CDR3 DNA: TGTGCCAGCAGCGCTCCGGGACAGGGTATAGAGACCCAGTACTTC. Its protein is CASSAPGQGIETQYF.

The chain combines TRBV7-2 with TRBJ2-2, with D tentatively TRBD2 (6 bases). This CDR3 spans 15 amino acids. Germline V gives CDR1 SGHTA, CDR2 FQGNSA. Trimming took off 1 base at V and 3 bases at J, with 9 bases between the two ends. In nucleotides, the CDR3 is TGTGCCAGCAGCTTAGGGGGGGTAGACACCGGGGAGCTGTTTTTT. This sequence encodes CASSLGGVDTGELFF.

The CDR3 DNA follows: TGCGCCAGCAGCCAAGAGGTCGACAGCCCCTACGAGCAGTACTTC. Amino acids: CASSQEVDSPYEQYF. The V and J genes are TRBV4-3 and TRBJ2-7; possibly TRBD1 for D (5 bases). The CDR3 runs to 15 residues. The V end was cut by 0 bases, the J end by 2 bases, with 11 bases between. Germline V gene lookup returns CDR1 LGHNA and CDR2 YSLEER.

This rearrangement joins TRBV9 to TRBJ2-6; TRBD1 aligns across 7 bases. The germline CDR1 and CDR2 sequences are SGDLS and YYNGEE. This CDR3 is 18 amino acids long. The trim removed 3 bases at V and 2 bases at J, leaving 11 bases unmatched. The CDR3 DNA sequence: TGTGCCAGCAGCGCAACTGCAGGGGGTTTAACTGGGGCCAACGTCCTGACTTTC. The encoded protein is CASSATAGGLTGANVLTF.

The chain employs TRBV9 and TRBJ2-1, with 8 bases that match TRBD1. The germline V gene encodes CDR1 SGDLS and CDR2 YYNGEE. CDR3 length: 16 amino acids. The J segment lost 2 bases and the V segment lost 2 bases, leaving 6 bases of the junction unmatched. The CDR3 here is CASSVRRDRPYNEQFF. In nucleotides, the CDR3 is TGTGCCAGCAGCGTGCGCCGGGACAGGCCCTACAATGAGCAGTTCTTC.